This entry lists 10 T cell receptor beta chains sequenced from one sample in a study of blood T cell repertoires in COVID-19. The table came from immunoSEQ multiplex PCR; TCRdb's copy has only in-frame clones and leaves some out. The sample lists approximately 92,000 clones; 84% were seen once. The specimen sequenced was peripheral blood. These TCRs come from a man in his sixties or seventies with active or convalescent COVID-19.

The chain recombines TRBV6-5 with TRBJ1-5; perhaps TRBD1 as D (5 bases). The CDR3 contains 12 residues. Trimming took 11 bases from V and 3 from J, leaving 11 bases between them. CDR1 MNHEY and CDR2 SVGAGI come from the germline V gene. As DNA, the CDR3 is TGTGCCTCGTCTGGGGCCAATCAGCCCCAGCATTTT. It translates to CASSGANQPQHF.

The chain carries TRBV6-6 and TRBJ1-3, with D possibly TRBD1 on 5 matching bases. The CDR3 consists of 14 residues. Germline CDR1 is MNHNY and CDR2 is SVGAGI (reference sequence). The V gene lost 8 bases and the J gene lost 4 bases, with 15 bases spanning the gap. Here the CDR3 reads CASSPAGEGNTIYF. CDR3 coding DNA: TGTGCCAGCTCTCCCGCGGGGGAGGGAAACACCATATATTTT.

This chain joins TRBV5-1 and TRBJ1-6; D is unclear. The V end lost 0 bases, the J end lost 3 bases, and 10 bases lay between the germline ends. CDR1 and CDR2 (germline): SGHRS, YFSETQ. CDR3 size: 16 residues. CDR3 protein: CASSLVGSLYNSPLHF. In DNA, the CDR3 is TGCGCCAGCAGCTTGGTTGGCAGTCTCTATAATTCACCCCTCCACTTT.

CDR3 nucleotides: TGTGCCAGCCGAGGGCTGCCTAATGAAAAACTGTTTTTT. Amino acids: CASRGLPNEKLFF. The V gene is TRBV6-5, the J gene TRBJ1-4, with D uncertain. Trimming cost V 8 bases and J 3 bases, with 10 bases left between them. Per the germline V gene, CDR1 is MNHEY and CDR2 is SVGAGI. The CDR3 is 13 amino acids.

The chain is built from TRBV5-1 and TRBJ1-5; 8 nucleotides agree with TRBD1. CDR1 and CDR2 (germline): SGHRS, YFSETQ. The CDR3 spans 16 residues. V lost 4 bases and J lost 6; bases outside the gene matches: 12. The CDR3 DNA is TGCGCCAGCAGCCCCCTCCCAACAGGGGGGTTTCAGCCCCAGCATTTT. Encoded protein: CASSPLPTGGFQPQHF.

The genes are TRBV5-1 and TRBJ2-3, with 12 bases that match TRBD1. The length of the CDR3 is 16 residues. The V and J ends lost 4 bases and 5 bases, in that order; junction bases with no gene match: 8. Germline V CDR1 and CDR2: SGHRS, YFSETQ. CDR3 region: CASSAGTGGGEDTQYF. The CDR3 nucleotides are TGCGCCAGCAGCGCTGGGACAGGGGGCGGTGAAGATACGCAGTATTTT. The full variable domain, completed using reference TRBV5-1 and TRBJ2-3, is KAGVTQTPRYLIKTRGQQVTLSCSPISGHRSVSWYQQTPGQGLQFLFEYFSETQRNKGNFPGRFSGRQFSNSRSEMNVSTLELGDSALYLCASSAGTGGGEDTQYFGPGTRLTVL.

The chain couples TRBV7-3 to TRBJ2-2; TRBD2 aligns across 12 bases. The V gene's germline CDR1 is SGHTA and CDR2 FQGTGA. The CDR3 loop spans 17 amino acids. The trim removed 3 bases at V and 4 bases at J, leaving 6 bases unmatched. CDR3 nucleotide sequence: TGTGCCAGCAGCTTGCTAGCGGGGGGGCCTAGCACCGGGGAGCTGTTTTTT. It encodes CASSLLAGGPSTGELFF.

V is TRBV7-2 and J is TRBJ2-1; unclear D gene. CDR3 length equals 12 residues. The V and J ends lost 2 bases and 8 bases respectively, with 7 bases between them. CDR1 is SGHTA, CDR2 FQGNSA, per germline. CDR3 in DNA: TGTGCCAGCAGCTTACTGAACTATGAGCAGTTCTTC. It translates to CASSLLNYEQFF.

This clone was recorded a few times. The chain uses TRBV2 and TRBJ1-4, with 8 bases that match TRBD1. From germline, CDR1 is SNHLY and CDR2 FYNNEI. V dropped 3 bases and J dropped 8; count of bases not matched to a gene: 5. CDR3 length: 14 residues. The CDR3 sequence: CASSDRGQGEKLFF. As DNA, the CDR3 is TGTGCCAGCAGTGACAGGGGGCAAGGAGAAAAACTGTTTTTT. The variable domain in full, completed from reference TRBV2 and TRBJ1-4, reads EPEVTQTPSHQVTQMGQEVILRCVPISNHLYFYWYRQILGQKVEFLVSFYNNEISEKSEIFDDQFSVERPDGSNFTLKIRSTKLEDSAMYFCASSDRGQGEKLFFGSGTQLSVL.

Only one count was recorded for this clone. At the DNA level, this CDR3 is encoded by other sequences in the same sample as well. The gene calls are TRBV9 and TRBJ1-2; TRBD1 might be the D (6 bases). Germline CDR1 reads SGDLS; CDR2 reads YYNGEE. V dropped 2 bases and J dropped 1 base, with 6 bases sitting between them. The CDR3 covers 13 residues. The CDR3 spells CASSVDSNYGYTF. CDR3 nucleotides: TGTGCCAGCAGCGTGGACAGTAACTATGGCTACACCTTC.